Each of the 25 T cell receptor beta chains below was sequenced from the same sample in a study of blood T cell repertoires in COVID-19. Repertoires were generated with immunoSEQ multiplex PCR, while TCRdb's copy carries only in-frame clones and drops some. The sample holds hundreds of thousands of clones, around 90% seen once. The material sequenced was peripheral blood. The origin of the receptors is a woman under 30 who had recovered from COVID-19.

Written as DNA, the CDR3 is TGTGCCAGCAGCGCCGGGAGATCCTACAATGAGCAGTTCTTC. Translated: CASSAGRSYNEQFF. The V gene is TRBV9, the J gene TRBJ2-1; D is perhaps TRBD2 (6 bases). Trimming cost V 3 bases and J 1 base, with 8 bases left between them. CDR3 length: 14 residues. Germline CDR1 SGDLS, CDR2 YYNGEE. The whole variable domain, filled in from reference TRBV9 and TRBJ2-1, reads DSGVTQTPKHLITATGQRVTLRCSPRSGDLSVYWYQQSLDQGLQFLIQYYNGEERAKGNILERFSAQQFPDLHSELNLSSLELGDSALYFCASSAGRSYNEQFFGPGTRLTVL.

The CDR3 here is CASSSHQGAAGYTF. The CDR3 nucleotides read TGTGCCAGCAGCTCCCACCAGGGGGCGGCGGGCTACACCTTC. This chain connects TRBV9 to TRBJ1-2; TRBD1 aligns across 8 bases. With 4 bases clipped from V and 8 bases from J, the junction kept 10 bases outside the gene matches. Germline V gene lookup returns CDR1 SGDLS and CDR2 YYNGEE. The CDR3 extends over 14 amino acids.

This rearrangement joins TRBV6-1 to TRBJ1-1, with unresolved D. Trimming pared 2 bases from V and 2 bases from J, leaving 12 bases between. This CDR3 comprises 15 residues. CDR1 and CDR2 (germline): MNHNS, SASEGT. The CDR3 is CASSEIVLFNTEAFF. Here the CDR3 DNA reads TGTGCCAGCAGTGAAATCGTGCTATTCAACACTGAAGCTTTCTTT.

The chain joins TRBV6-5 to TRBJ2-7, with D hard to call. The germline V and J ends were trimmed by 6 bases and 1 base, with 16 bases remaining between them. CDR1 is MNHEY, CDR2 SVGAGI, per germline. CDR3 length equals 15 residues. CDR3 DNA sequence: TGTGCCAGCAGGGAGACGCCGACCCCTTCCTACGAGCAGTACGTC. This encodes CASRETPTPSYEQYV.

This clone was found once. V is TRBV3-1 (or the pseudogene TRBV3-2) and J is TRBJ2-1; 7 bases match TRBD1. Germline loops: CDR1 LGHDT, CDR2 YNNKEL (reference sequence). With V trimmed by 0 bases and J by 5 bases, 10 bases remained unmatched. The CDR3 length is 17 residues. The CDR3 DNA follows: TGTGCCAGCAGCCAAGATAGGTTCGAGACAGGGAACAATGAGCAGTTCTTC. Translated, it gives CASSQDRFETGNNEQFF.

The chain employs TRBV29-1 and TRBJ2-2; TRBD1 matches at 7 bases. V lost 3 bases to trimming and J lost 4 bases; unmatched junction nucleotides: 8. CDR1 and CDR2 (germline): SQVTM, ANQGSEA. The CDR3 sequence is 15 residues long. Written as DNA, the CDR3 is TGCAGCGTTGAGAGACAGGGTTCCGGCACCGGGGAGCTGTTTTTT. Residues: CSVERQGSGTGELFF.

DNA for the CDR3: TGTGCCAGCAGCACCGGGACAGTCAGAAATGAAAAACTGTTTTTT. Protein product: CASSTGTVRNEKLFF. The gene calls are TRBV7-9 and TRBJ1-4; 7 nucleotides match TRBD1. The CDR3 spans 15 residues. J was trimmed by 5 bases and V by 5 bases; bases with no gene match: 8. Germline CDR1 and CDR2: SEHNR and FQNEAQ (reference sequence).

The chain joins TRBV6-5 to TRBJ1-2; 10 nucleotides align to TRBD1. J gave up 10 bases and V 8 bases, and 16 bases lay outside the gene matches. The CDR3 consists of 15 residues. Looked up from germline, CDR1 is MNHEY and CDR2 is SVGAGI. CDR3: CASLVWDRGRTFYTF. The CDR3 DNA reads as TGTGCCAGCCTCGTTTGGGACAGGGGCCGCACCTTCTACACCTTC.

This chain connects TRBV11-2 to TRBJ2-2; possibly TRBD2 for D (5 bases). V was pared by 1 base and J by 5 bases, with 14 bases between. CDR3 length equals 16 residues. Per germline, CDR1 SGHAT and CDR2 FQNNGV. For the CDR3, the DNA is TGTGCCAGCAGCTTAGGCGGGTCAGGTGAAACCGGGGAGCTGTTTTTT. This sequence encodes CASSLGGSGETGELFF.

This rearrangement joins TRBV6-5 to TRBJ1-2; the match to TRBD1 covers 10 bases. The germline V gene encodes CDR1 MNHEY and CDR2 SVGAGI. Losses at the gene ends were 6 bases for V and 4 bases for J; bases not matched to a gene: 8. This CDR3 comprises 15 residues. In nucleotides, the CDR3 is TGTGCCAGCAGACCACCGGGACAGGGGTTCTATGGCTACACCTTC. Amino acid sequence: CASRPPGQGFYGYTF.

The CDR3 spells CASSQEAGRLGLNTEAFF. The DNA of the CDR3 is TGCGCCAGCAGCCAAGAGGCGGGGAGGTTGGGGCTAAACACTGAAGCTTTCTTT. V and J are TRBV4-1 and TRBJ1-1, with D possibly TRBD1 on 5 matching bases. V dropped 0 bases and J dropped 2 bases, with 19 bases sitting between them. Germline V gene sequence: CDR1 MGHRA, CDR2 YSYEKL. The CDR3 covers 18 residues.

V is TRBV13 and J is TRBJ2-3; D is unresolved. Deletions cut 0 bases from V and 0 bases from J, with 7 bases between. The length of the CDR3 is 15 residues. Germline V gene data show CDR1 as PRHDT and CDR2 as FYEKMQ (reference sequence). CDR3 residues: CASSLGPYSTDTQYF. CDR3 nucleotides: TGTGCCAGCAGCTTAGGCCCTTATAGCACAGATACGCAGTATTTT.

V is TRBV14 and J is TRBJ1-5; D unclear. This CDR3 has 12 residues. V dropped 1 base and J dropped 7 bases, with 5 bases sitting between them. CDR1 is SGHDN, CDR2 FVKESK, per germline. The CDR3, as DNA: TGTGCCAGCAGCCAAGGGAGCCAGCCCCAGCATTTT. This codes for CASSQGSQPQHF.

The chain uses TRBV7-8 and TRBJ2-1; 8 bases map to TRBD1. This CDR3 contains 16 residues. Germline-derived CDR1 and CDR2 are SGHVS and FQNEAQ. V was pared by 5 bases and J by 4 bases, with 10 bases of the junction left unmatched. The DNA of the CDR3 is TGTGCCAGCAGCCAAACCCGGGACAGGAGGTACAATGAGCAGTTCTTC. Its translation: CASSQTRDRRYNEQFF. The full variable domain, completed using reference TRBV7-8 and TRBJ2-1, is GAGVSQSPRYKVAKRGQDVALRCDPISGHVSLFWYQQALGQGPEFLTYFQNEAQLDKSGLPSDRFFAERPEGSVSTLKIQRTQQEDSAVYLCASSQTRDRRYNEQFFGPGTRLTVL.

The chain employs TRBV5-6 and TRBJ1-1; 8 bases agree with TRBD1. Germline loops: CDR1 SGHDT, CDR2 YYEEEE. This CDR3 has 17 residues. V dropped 2 bases and J dropped 7; count of bases not matched to a gene: 16. The CDR3, as DNA: TGTGCCAGCAGCTTTTGGGGAGCAGGGGGCAGATCGATTGAAGCTTTCTTT. It codes for CASSFWGAGGRSIEAFF.

The gene calls are TRBV7-2 and TRBJ1-2; tentatively, D is TRBD1 (5 bases). The CDR3 is 16 residues long. The germline V and J ends were trimmed by 5 bases and 7 bases, with 23 bases remaining between them. From germline, CDR1 is SGHTA and CDR2 FQGNSA. CDR3 region: CASSPFALSGSGGYTF. The CDR3 coding sequence is TGTGCCAGCAGCCCGTTTGCTCTTTCAGGGTCGGGTGGCTACACCTTC.

A remark on this clone: Within the sample, other DNA sequences also encode this same CDR3. This chain uses TRBV7-9 with TRBJ2-1; 10 nucleotides align to TRBD2. V shed 5 bases and J 4 bases; nucleotides not matched to a gene: 5. The CDR3 runs to 15 residues. The V gene's germline CDR1 is SEHNR and CDR2 FQNEAQ (reference sequence). CDR3 amino acids: CASSEGLAEYNEQFF. The CDR3 nucleotides are TGTGCCAGCAGCGAAGGACTAGCGGAATACAATGAGCAGTTCTTC.

The chain employs TRBV5-1 and TRBJ2-7; D perhaps matches TRBD1 (5 bases). The length of the CDR3 is 15 residues. Germline-derived CDR1 and CDR2 are SGHRS and YFSETQ. Deletions cut 0 bases from V and 2 bases from J, with 12 bases between. The CDR3 DNA follows: TGCGCCAGCAGCTTGGACCCCAGGGTCCCCTACGAGCAGTACGTC. Amino acid sequence: CASSLDPRVPYEQYV.

V and J are TRBV9 and TRBJ1-1; perhaps TRBD1 as D (6 bases). V was trimmed by 4 bases and J by 6 bases, leaving 16 bases between them. Germline CDR1 reads SGDLS; CDR2 reads YYNGEE. The CDR3 covers 14 residues. This CDR3 is CASSPPQGSAEAFF. CDR3 in DNA: TGTGCCAGCAGCCCCCCACAGGGTAGCGCTGAAGCTTTCTTT.

This sequence joins TRBV5-5 and TRBJ1-5, with D possibly TRBD1 on 5 matching bases. This CDR3 contains 13 residues. V dropped 4 bases and J dropped 6 bases, with 11 bases sitting between them. Germline assignment: CDR1 SGHKS and CDR2 YYEKEE (reference sequence). The CDR3 protein is CASSPQGGQPQHF. DNA for the CDR3: TGTGCCAGCAGCCCCCAGGGAGGTCAGCCCCAGCATTTT.

This clone showed up just a few times. CDR3 DNA: TGTGCCATCAGGGGACAGGGCCGAACTGACTATGGCTACACCTTC. It encodes CAIRGQGRTDYGYTF. The chain employs TRBV10-3 and TRBJ1-2; 9 bases align to TRBD1. Germline V lookup: CDR1 ENHRY, CDR2 SYGVKD. The CDR3 has 15 amino acids. V lost 6 bases, J lost 3 bases, and 8 bases stayed unmatched.

The chain recombines TRBV5-1 with TRBJ2-3; 10 bases are a match to TRBD1. V dropped 4 bases and J dropped 4; count of bases not matched to a gene: 9. The CDR3 has 16 residues. Looked up from germline, CDR1 is SGHRS and CDR2 is YFSETQ. The chain's CDR3 is CASSSPGTGVSDTQYF. Written as DNA, the CDR3 is TGCGCCAGCAGCAGCCCGGGGACAGGGGTTTCAGATACGCAGTATTTT.

The genes are TRBV5-1 and TRBJ2-5; 14 nucleotides agree with TRBD2. V lost 0 bases to trimming and J lost 5 bases; unmatched junction nucleotides: 9. Looked up from germline, CDR1 is SGHRS and CDR2 is YFSETQ. This CDR3 spans 18 amino acids. As DNA, the CDR3 is TGCGCCAGCAGCTTGGCCCCGGGACTAGCGGGAGCGGTGGAGACCCAGTACTTC. Translating gives CASSLAPGLAGAVETQYF.

The rearrangement links TRBV6-5 to TRBJ1-2, with TRBD1 matching over 8 bases. The trim removed 0 bases at V and 4 bases at J, leaving 7 bases unmatched. The CDR3 has 16 amino acids. Germline loops: CDR1 MNHEY, CDR2 SVGAGI. The CDR3 spells CASSYSGQGSFYGYTF. CDR3 nucleotide sequence: TGTGCCAGCAGTTACTCTGGACAGGGCAGTTTCTATGGCTACACCTTC.

The rearrangement uses TRBV6-6 and TRBJ2-3; D may be TRBD1 (6 bases). The germline V gene encodes CDR1 MNHNY and CDR2 SVGAGI (reference sequence). The V end lost 5 bases, the J end lost 1 base, and 10 bases lay between the germline ends. The length of the CDR3 is 14 residues. The DNA of the CDR3 is TGTGCCAGCAGTGTCCAGGGGCGCACAGATACGCAGTATTTT. Translated, it gives CASSVQGRTDTQYF.